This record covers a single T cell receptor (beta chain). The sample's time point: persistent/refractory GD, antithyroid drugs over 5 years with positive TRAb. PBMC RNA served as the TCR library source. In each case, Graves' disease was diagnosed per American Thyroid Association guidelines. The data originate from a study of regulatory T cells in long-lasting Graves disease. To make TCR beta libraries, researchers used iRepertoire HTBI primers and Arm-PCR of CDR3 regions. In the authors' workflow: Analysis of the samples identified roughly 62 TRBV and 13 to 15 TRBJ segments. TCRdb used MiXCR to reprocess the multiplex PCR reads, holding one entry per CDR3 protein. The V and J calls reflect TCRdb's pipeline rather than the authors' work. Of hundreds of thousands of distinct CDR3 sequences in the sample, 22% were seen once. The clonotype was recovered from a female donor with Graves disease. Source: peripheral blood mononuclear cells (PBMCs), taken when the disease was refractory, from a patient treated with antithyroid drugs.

CDR3 in DNA: TGTGCCAGCAGCTTTAGCGCGTGGACCGGGGAGCTGTTTTTT. This gives the protein CASSFSAWTGELFF. V is TRBV7-3 and J is TRBJ2-2; TRBD2 might be the D (5 bases). CDR3 length equals 14 residues. Germline assignment: CDR1 SGHTA and CDR2 FQGTGA. Trimming removed 3 bases from V and 5 bases from J, with 10 bases in between.